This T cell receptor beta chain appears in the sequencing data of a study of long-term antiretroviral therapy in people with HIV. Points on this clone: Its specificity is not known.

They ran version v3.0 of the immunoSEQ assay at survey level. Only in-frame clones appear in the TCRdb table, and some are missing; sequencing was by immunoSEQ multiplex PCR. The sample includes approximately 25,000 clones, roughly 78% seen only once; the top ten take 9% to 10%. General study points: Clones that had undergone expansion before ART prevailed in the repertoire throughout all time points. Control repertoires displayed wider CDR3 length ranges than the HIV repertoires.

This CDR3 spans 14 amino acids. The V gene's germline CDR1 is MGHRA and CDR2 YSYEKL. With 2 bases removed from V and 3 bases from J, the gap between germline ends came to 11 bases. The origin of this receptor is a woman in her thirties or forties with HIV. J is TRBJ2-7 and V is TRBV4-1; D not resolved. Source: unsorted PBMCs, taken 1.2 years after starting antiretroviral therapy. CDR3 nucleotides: TGCGCCAGCAGCCAACCCGACGGCATCTACGAGCAGTACTTC. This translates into CASSQPDGIYEQYF.